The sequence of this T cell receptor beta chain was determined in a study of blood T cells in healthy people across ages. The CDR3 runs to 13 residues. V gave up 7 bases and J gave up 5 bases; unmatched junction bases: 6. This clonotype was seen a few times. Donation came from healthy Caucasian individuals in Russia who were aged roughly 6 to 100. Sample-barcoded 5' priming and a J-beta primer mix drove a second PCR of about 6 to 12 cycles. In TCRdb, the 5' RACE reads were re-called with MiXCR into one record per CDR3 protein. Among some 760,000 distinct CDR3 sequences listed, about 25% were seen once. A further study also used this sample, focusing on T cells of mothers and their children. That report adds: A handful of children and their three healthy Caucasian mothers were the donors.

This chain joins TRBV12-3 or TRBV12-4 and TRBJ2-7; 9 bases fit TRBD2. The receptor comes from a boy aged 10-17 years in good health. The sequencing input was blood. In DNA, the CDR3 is TGTGCCAGCATCTTAGCGGGGGAAAACGAGCAGTACTTC. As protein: CASILAGENEQYF.